This TCR beta chain is from a study of T-cell reconstitution after alpha-beta-depleted transplantation in children. Findings and caveats of the study: After transplant, high TCRbeta diversity at day 60 in some patients arose from surviving recipient T cells and thymic progenitors. Most T-cell counts and diversity one year after the transplant came from T cells that were newly produced. It was reported that alpha-beta T cells came from several hundred expanded graft clones (about two months after transplant).

CDR1 is SQVTM, CDR2 ANQGSEA, per germline. There are 18 residues in the CDR3. The V and J ends lost 3 bases and 4 bases, in that order; junction bases with no gene match: 19. The table lists this clonotype with many counts. What it binds is unknown. Unique molecular identifiers tagged the TCRbeta library. TCRdb analysed the PCR reads with MiXCR anew, one entry per CDR3 protein. The repertoire includes approximately 490,000 distinct CDR3 sequences, roughly a tenth of them detected once, and about 2% sits in the top ten. The receptor was isolated from a child aged 2-15 years with inherited bone marrow failure, due to receive a stem cell transplant. The chain is built from TRBV29-1 and TRBJ1-2, with TRBD1 matching over 8 bases. Sample: PBMCs, taken before TCRalphabeta/CD19-depleted stem cell transplant. In DNA form, the CDR3 reads TGCAGCGTTGACACATTTACTGGCAGGGGGCGCCGGAGCTATGGCTACACCTTC. Residues: CSVDTFTGRGRRSYGYTF.